This T cell receptor (beta chain) was found in a study of sequential checkpoint blockade in melanoma. Here immunoSEQ multiplex PCR was the method, and the copy in TCRdb shows in-frame clones only, minus some. Of approximately 2,000 clones listed, about 22% are singletons. The treatment was: randomized to nivolumab then ipilimumab (arm A) or the reverse (arm B). CDR3 length equals 14 residues. CDR1 is MNHGY and CDR2 is SAAAGT in the germline V gene. V shed 6 bases and J 5 bases; nucleotides not matched to a gene: 2. This clone was seen more than once but under ten times. V gene TRBV6-8 combines with J gene TRBJ2-5; 14 bases map to TRBD2. The sample in question was tumor tissue (inferred from file names), obtained from a patient given nivolumab and ipilimumab in sequence. This receptor was obtained from a human donor with melanoma. The chain's CDR3 is CASRTSGGEETQYF. CDR3 bases: TGTGCCAGCAGGACTAGCGGGGGGGAGGAGACCCAGTACTTC.